This TCR beta chain was recorded in a study of lymphopenia after photon versus proton radiotherapy (dated by TCRdb to about 2019). About the study as a whole: The immunological effects of photon versus proton radiation therapy were compared in patients with gastrointestinal tumors who developed high-grade lymphopenia. The cohort comprised 20 patients with gastrointestinal tumors who received either photon or proton therapy and then developed lymphopenia. The study aimed to characterize how the two radiation modalities differ in their impact on the immune system.

What the work shows at the level of the full study, not this receptor alone: The survival association was assessed only in patients who died, and better survival with proton therapy was presented by the authors as a possibility rather than a demonstrated result. After the lymphocyte count nadir, repertoires from photon-treated patients showed oligoclonal expansion, particularly of CD8+ Temra cells, and this expansion drove the decline in diversity. During treatment, patients who received proton therapy stayed relatively stable, whereas patients who received photon therapy lost naive T cells and TCR diversity and gained effector/memory populations. Across the cohort, a larger post-nadir drop in TCR diversity was inversely correlated with overall survival time among patients who died.

CDR1 and CDR2 are read off the germline V gene as MNHNS and SASEGT. Spanning cysteine to phenylalanine, the CDR3 consists of 15 amino acids. Kept here is only the CDR3 DNA, which spans 45 bases and is read in frame from base 1. V loses 2 bases at its end and J loses 2 bases; junction bases beyond the gene matches: 0. Receptors were amplified or captured by the immunoSEQ multiplex PCR assay. Alongside multiparametric flow cytometry, deep sequencing of rearranged TCR beta loci was used to profile the T cell repertoires. Sourced from immuneACCESS, this table was stored by TCRdb with only in-frame sequences that have V and J called. A share of the clones is absent; for the studies checked, an unresolved V gene accounts for under half, and the remainder has no known explanation. The sample table holds approximately 17,000 clones, of which around nine tenths were seen once. Jointly, the top ten make up approximately 6.2% of the sample.

As concerns this clone: Its target antigen remains unknown. No much larger clonotype is one base removed from it; base qualities were not supplied.

The sequencing here drew on peripheral blood, taken from a patient treated with photon-based radiotherapy. This sequence uses TRBV6-1 and TRBJ2-5, and 12 junction bases match TRBD2. This sequence was found in a man in his fifties or sixties with pancreatic cancer. The DNA sequence is as follows: TGTGCCAGCAGTGAACTAGCGGGGGGGCAAGAGACCCAGTACTTC. Translated, this is CASSELAGGQETQYF.